This note documents a single TCR beta chain sequence. Its antigen remains unidentified. These data belong to a study of regulatory T cells in long-lasting Graves disease. Study as a whole: Persistent Graves' disease meant over 5 years of antithyroid drugs with positive TSH receptor antibodies. Study outcomes and limitations: Persistent cases of Graves' showed reduced TCR diversity relative to newly diagnosed patients.

Sample time point: persistent/refractory GD, antithyroid drugs over 5 years with positive TRAb. Construction of the TCR library relied on RNA isolated from PBMCs. EDTA tubes collected nine milliliters of peripheral blood. Both iRepertoire HTBI primers and Arm-PCR of CDR3 regions were used to build the TCR beta libraries. TCRdb recomputed calls from the multiplex PCR reads with MiXCR, one row per CDR3 protein. The sample yields around 400,000 distinct CDR3 sequences, around 24% seen once. J lost 0 bases, V lost 5 bases, and 8 bases had no gene match. This CDR3 comprises 16 residues. The germline CDR1 and CDR2 sequences are SGHTA and FQGTGA.

V gene TRBV7-3 combines with J gene TRBJ2-3, with 7 bases identical to TRBD2. The TCR was taken from a female donor with Graves disease. The input for sequencing was peripheral blood mononuclear cells (PBMCs), taken when the disease was refractory, from a patient treated with antithyroid drugs. The DNA for the CDR3 is TGTGCCAGCAGCCTCCAGGGAGGGGCTAGCACAGATACGCAGTATTTT. This encodes CASSLQGGASTDTQYF. Full variable domain (outside the CDR3, taken from reference TRBV7-3 and TRBJ2-3): GAGVSQTPSNKVTEKGKYVELRCDPISGHTALYWYRQSLGQGPEFLIYFQGTGAADDSGLPNDRFFAVRPEGSVSTLKIQRTERGDSAVYLCASSLQGGASTDTQYFGPGTRLTVL.